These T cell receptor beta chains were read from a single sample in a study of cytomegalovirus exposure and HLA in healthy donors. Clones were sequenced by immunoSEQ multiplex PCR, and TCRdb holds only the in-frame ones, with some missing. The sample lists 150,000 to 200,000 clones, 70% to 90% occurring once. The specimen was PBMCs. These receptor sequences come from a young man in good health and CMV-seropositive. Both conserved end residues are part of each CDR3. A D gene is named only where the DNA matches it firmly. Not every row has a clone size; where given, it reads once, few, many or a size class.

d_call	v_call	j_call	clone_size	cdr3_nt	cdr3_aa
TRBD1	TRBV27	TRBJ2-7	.	TGTGCCAGCACGAGTTCCGGGACAGGCATCTACGAGCAGTACTTC	CASTSSGTGIYEQYF
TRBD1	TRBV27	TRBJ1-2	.	TGTGCCAGCAGTTTATCGACAGGGGATTTTCTCTATGGCTACACCTTC	CASSLSTGDFLYGYTF
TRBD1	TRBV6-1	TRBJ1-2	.	TGTGCCGGTACAGGGGCCAACTATGGCTACACCTTC	CAGTGANYGYTF
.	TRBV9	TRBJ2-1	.	TGTGCCAGCAGCAGGGGGGGGGACAAATCCAATGAGCAGTTCTTC	CASSRGGDKSNEQFF
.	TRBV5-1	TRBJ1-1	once	TGCGCCAGCAGCTTGCAGGGCTGGACTGAAGCTTTCTTT	CASSLQGWTEAFF
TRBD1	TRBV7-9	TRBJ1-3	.	TGTGCCAGCAGCCTAACTACCGGGACAGGGAACACCATATATTTT	CASSLTTGTGNTIYF
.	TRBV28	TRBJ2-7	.	TGTGCCAGCAGCCGCTCTATGCGCTACGAGCAGTACTTC	CASSRSMRYEQYF
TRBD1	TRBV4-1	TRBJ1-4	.	TGCGCCAGCAGCCAATCGGGACAGGTGGGCGAAAAACTGTTTTTT	CASSQSGQVGEKLFF
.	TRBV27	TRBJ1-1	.	TGTGCCAGCAGCCCGATCTATACCACTGAAGCTTTCTTT	CASSPIYTTEAFF
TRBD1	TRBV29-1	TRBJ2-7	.	TGCAGCGTTGAAGATCGATTTTCCGACAGGACAGGGAACTCCTACGAGCAGTACTTC	CSVEDRFSDRTGNSYEQYF
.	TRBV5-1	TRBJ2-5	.	TGCGCCAGCAGCTTGCGACTACAGGAGACCCAGTACTTC	CASSLRLQETQYF
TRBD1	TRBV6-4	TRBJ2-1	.	TGTGCCAGCAGTGTGGACAGGGGAAGAGGGAATGAGCAGTTCTTC	CASSVDRGRGNEQFF
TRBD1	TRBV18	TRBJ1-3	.	TGTGCCAGCTCACCCAGACAGGGACTGGCCGGAAACACCATATATTTT	CASSPRQGLAGNTIYF
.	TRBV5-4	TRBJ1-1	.	TGTGCCAGCTCGATCCCCAGGAACACTGAAGCTTTCTTT	CASSIPRNTEAFF
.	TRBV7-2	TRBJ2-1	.	TGTGCCAGCGTAGATGGGGGAGGGGGGGGTTCCTACAATGAGCAGTTCTTC	CASVDGGGGGSYNEQFF
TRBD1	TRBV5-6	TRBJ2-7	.	TGTGCCAGCAGCGTCGGGACAGAAGGTAGACACGAGCAGTACTTC	CASSVGTEGRHEQYF